Presented here are 5 T cell receptor beta chains from one specimen sequenced in a study of blood T cell repertoires in COVID-19. Repertoires were generated with immunoSEQ multiplex PCR, while TCRdb's copy carries only in-frame clones and drops some. The repertoire has roughly 270,000 clones, over 75% of them found once; the top ten carry approximately 8.8%. Sequenced input: peripheral blood. These receptors originate from a man aged 18 to 35 with active or convalescent COVID-19.

The gene calls are TRBV12-3 or TRBV12-4 and TRBJ2-1; D is possibly TRBD1 (6 bases). The V gene lost 6 bases and the J gene lost 5 bases, with 11 bases spanning the gap. This CDR3 is built from 13 residues. CDR3 protein: CASSTWTDNEQFF. The CDR3, as DNA: TGTGCCAGCAGCACTTGGACAGACAATGAGCAGTTCTTC.

On this clone itself: Germline is not matched at one junction end, which may reflect a read error. The chain combines TRBV3-1 (or the pseudogene TRBV3-2) with TRBJ1-1; D might be TRBD1 (6 bases). Germline CDR1 LGHDT, CDR2 YNNKEL (reference sequence). CDR3 length equals 14 residues. The CDR3 nucleotides read TGTGCCAGCACCCAAAGGGGGGGATGGACTGAAGCTTTCTTT. It yields the protein CASTQRGGWTEAFF.

V and J are TRBV9 and TRBJ2-6; the D is unclear. Germline CDR1 and CDR2: SGDLS and YYNGEE. This CDR3 contains 15 residues. V shed 0 bases and J shed 1 base, with 5 bases lying between them. This chain's CDR3 is CASSVGLSGANVLTF. The CDR3 nucleotides are TGTGCCAGCAGCGTAGGACTGTCTGGGGCCAACGTCCTGACTTTC.

The V gene is TRBV18, the J gene TRBJ2-1; possible D gene TRBD1, 6 bases. The CDR3 spans 15 residues. Between the trimmed V and J ends, which lost 2 bases and 9 bases, there was a span of 17 bases. Germline V gives CDR1 KGHSH, CDR2 LQKENI. The CDR3 loop is CASSPFHDRSSEQFF. The CDR3 DNA follows: TGTGCCAGCTCACCATTTCATGACAGGTCCAGTGAGCAGTTCTTC.

This clone was counted between two and nine times. The chain combines TRBV3-1 (or the pseudogene TRBV3-2) with TRBJ1-1; 7 bases are shared with TRBD1. The junction had 8 bases not matched to a gene; V was cut back by 7 bases and J by 9 bases. In germline, CDR1 is LGHDT, CDR2 YNNKEL (reference sequence). The CDR3 loop spans 12 amino acids. The CDR3 coding sequence is TGTGCCAGCACGACAGGGTTAGGGCAAGCTTTCTTT. This sequence encodes CASTTGLGQAFF.